Presented here are 23 T cell receptor beta chains from one specimen sequenced in a study of T-cell reconstitution after alpha-beta-depleted transplantation in children. Unique molecular identifiers featured in how the TCRbeta library was prepared. TCRdb redid the calling of the PCR reads with MiXCR, one entry per CDR3 protein. Altogether about 440,000 distinct CDR3 sequences are present, around 46% being singletons, with the ten largest covering around 29%. This specimen was PBMCs, taken before TCRalphabeta/CD19-depleted stem cell transplant. Receptors were obtained from a girl aged 2-15 years with aplastic anemia, due to receive a stem cell transplant.

The chain employs TRBV29-1 and TRBJ2-7; D is perhaps TRBD1 (6 bases). CDR3 length: 12 amino acids. Trimming pared 4 bases from V and 1 base from J, leaving 8 bases between. Germline V gene sequence: CDR1 SQVTM, CDR2 ANQGSEA. CDR3 sequence: CSVARGSYEQYF. The CDR3, as DNA: TGCAGCGTTGCTAGGGGGTCCTACGAGCAGTACTTC.

The chain has TRBV29-1 and TRBJ2-2; the match to TRBD1 covers 9 bases. Germline assignment: CDR1 SQVTM and CDR2 ANQGSEA. CDR3 size: 15 residues. J lost 4 bases, V lost 7 bases, and 10 bases had no gene match. CDR3 amino acids: CSASGTGMGTGELFF. DNA of the CDR3: TGCAGCGCCTCCGGGACAGGGATGGGCACCGGGGAGCTGTTTTTT.

The chain combines TRBV10-3 with TRBJ2-7; 11 nucleotides align to TRBD2. The V gene's germline CDR1 is ENHRY and CDR2 SYGVKD. The CDR3 extends over 13 amino acids. V trimming: 7 bases; J trimming: 3 bases; junction bases outside the gene matches: 2. The CDR3 region is CAITGTSGYEQYF. The CDR3 DNA reads as TGTGCCATCACCGGGACTAGCGGCTACGAGCAGTACTTC.

The J gene is TRBJ2-6, the V gene TRBV7-3, with 8 bases identical to TRBD1. V shed 4 bases, J shed 2 bases, and the junction held 4 bases outside the gene matches. The CDR3 has 16 amino acids. CDR1 is SGHTA, CDR2 FQGTGA, per germline. CDR3 protein: CASSSQGATGANVLTF. The CDR3 DNA sequence: TGTGCCAGCAGCTCGCAGGGGGCAACTGGGGCCAACGTCCTGACTTTC.

In regard to this clonotype: The junction and the germline gene differ at one end; a read error may be behind it. In DNA form, the CDR3 reads TGCAGTGCCAGAGCACCTGGAAACACCATATATTTT. As protein: CSARAPGNTIYF. The chain carries TRBV20-1 and TRBJ1-3, with unresolved D. Germline loops: CDR1 DFQATT, CDR2 SNEGSKA (reference sequence). The length of the CDR3 is 12 residues.

At least ten counts were recorded for this clonotype. This chain uses TRBV5-1 with TRBJ2-1; no firm D call. V shed 0 bases and J shed 6 bases, with 10 bases lying between them. There are 14 residues in the CDR3. Germline V gene data show CDR1 as SGHRS and CDR2 as YFSETQ. The DNA for the CDR3 is TGCGCCAGCAGCTTGGGTGGAGACGGCAATGAGCAGTTCTTC. Translation gives CASSLGGDGNEQFF. The whole variable domain, filled in from reference TRBV5-1 and TRBJ2-1, reads KAGVTQTPRYLIKTRGQQVTLSCSPISGHRSVSWYQQTPGQGLQFLFEYFSETQRNKGNFPGRFSGRQFSNSRSEMNVSTLELGDSALYLCASSLGGDGNEQFFGPGTRLTVL.

The V gene is TRBV20-1, the J gene TRBJ2-7; 10 nucleotides match TRBD1. This CDR3 is built from 13 residues. CDR1 and CDR2 from the germline V gene are DFQATT and SNEGSKA (reference sequence). V lost 5 bases and J lost 3; bases outside the gene matches: 4. CDR3 amino acids: CSAHRDRGYEQYF. The CDR3, as DNA: TGCAGTGCTCACCGGGACAGGGGCTACGAGCAGTACTTC.

This clonotype appeared a few times. The chain links TRBV28 to TRBJ2-7; 11 nucleotides agree with TRBD1. This CDR3 contains 14 residues. Germline V lookup: CDR1 MDHEN, CDR2 SYDVKM. J gave up 5 bases and V 6 bases, and 6 bases lay outside the gene matches. The CDR3 DNA sequence: TGTGCCAGCAGCGCCGGACAGGGGGCCGACGAGCAGTACTTC. Encoded protein: CASSAGQGADEQYF.

The chain recombines TRBV12-3 or TRBV12-4 with TRBJ1-2; weak D call: TRBD1 (6 bases). The CDR3 runs to 16 residues. Trimming removed 2 bases from V and 0 bases from J, with 13 bases in between. The CDR3 loop is CASSLPQGRANYGYTF. CDR3 bases: TGTGCCAGCAGTTTACCACAGGGCCGGGCTAACTATGGCTACACCTTC.

The chain employs TRBV7-8 and TRBJ2-1; D is ambiguous. This CDR3 spans 13 amino acids. Per germline, CDR1 SGHVS and CDR2 FQNEAQ. V dropped 2 bases and J dropped 8 bases, with 10 bases sitting between them. The DNA for the CDR3 is TGTGCCAGCAGCTTATATAACAGCGATGAGCAGTTCTTC. This encodes CASSLYNSDEQFF.

This clonotype was recorded once. One end of the junction varies from germline; a read error may be responsible. CDR3 region: CVSSRRQLAGANTGELFF. The CDR3 bases are TGTGTCAGCAGCCGCCGCCAACTAGCGGGGGCGAACACCGGGGAGCTGTTTTTT. This chain joins TRBV4-2 and TRBJ2-2, with 11 nucleotides matching TRBD2. The germline V gene encodes CDR1 LGHNA and CDR2 YNFKEQ. This CDR3 contains 18 residues.

CDR3 nucleotides: TGTGCCAGCAGCGGAAGTATTAGCTCCTACAATGAGCAGTTCTTC. It codes for CASSGSISSYNEQFF. The V call is TRBV9, the J call TRBJ2-1, with unresolved D. The CDR3 has 15 residues. Germline V gives CDR1 SGDLS, CDR2 YYNGEE. With 3 bases removed from V and 0 bases from J, the gap between germline ends came to 10 bases.

This clonotype was observed a few times. The chain has TRBV28 and TRBJ2-7; D call uncertain. Germline loops: CDR1 MDHEN, CDR2 SYDVKM. Trimming took 6 bases from V and 3 from J, leaving 9 bases between them. The length of the CDR3 is 12 residues. The CDR3: CASSITNYEQYF. The CDR3, as DNA: TGTGCCAGCAGCATTACGAACTACGAGCAGTACTTC.

The V and J genes are TRBV20-1 and TRBJ2-5; 7 nucleotides line up with TRBD2. V trimming: 6 bases; J trimming: 5 bases; junction bases outside the gene matches: 12. CDR3 length equals 14 residues. Germline values: CDR1 DFQATT, CDR2 SNEGSKA (reference sequence). In DNA form, the CDR3 reads TGCAGTGCGGTGCGGGAGCGGAAAGGGGAGACCCAGTACTTC. Amino acid sequence: CSAVRERKGETQYF.

This chain connects TRBV7-8 to TRBJ2-7; D may correspond to TRBD1 or TRBD2 (5 bases each). Germline-derived CDR1 and CDR2 are SGHVS and FQNEAQ. V lost 1 base, J lost 6 bases, and 16 bases lay in between. The CDR3 is 15 amino acids. CDR3: CASSLEWDPVVEQYF. Here the CDR3 DNA reads TGTGCCAGCAGCTTAGAATGGGACCCGGTGGTCGAGCAGTACTTC.

This clonotype was seen only a few times. One junction end does not reproduce the germline sequence, and a read error may be involved. The chain couples TRBV20-1 to TRBJ2-1; D gene unclear. Germline V gives CDR1 DFQATT, CDR2 SNEGSKA (reference sequence). This CDR3 is 16 amino acids long. The CDR3 DNA reads TGCTGTGCTGGGCCGAGAGCGACTTCCTCCTACAATGAGCAGTTCTTC. Translating gives CCAGPRATSSYNEQFF.

The genes are TRBV29-1 and TRBJ1-5; 8 bases agree with TRBD1. Germline V CDR1 and CDR2: SQVTM, ANQGSEA. This CDR3 is 12 amino acids long. The V gene end was trimmed by 7 bases and the J gene end by 7 bases; junction bases not matched to a gene: 6. The CDR3, as DNA: TGCAGCGCAGGACAGGGCCACCAGCCCCAGCATTTT. The encoded protein is CSAGQGHQPQHF. The full variable domain, with the rest looked up from reference TRBV29-1 and TRBJ1-5, is SAVISQKPSRDICQRGTSLTIQCQVDSQVTMMFWYRQQPGQSLTLIATANQGSEATYESGFVIDKFPISRPNLTFSTLTVSNMSPEDSSIYLCSAGQGHQPQHFGDGTRLSIL.

The chain combines TRBV7-2 with TRBJ1-2; D uncertain. The CDR3 sequence is 13 residues long. Germline-derived CDR1 and CDR2 are SGHTA and FQGNSA. Trimming removed 1 base from V and 4 bases from J, with 7 bases in between. DNA for the CDR3: TGTGCCAGCAGCTTAGTGAGCGGCTATGGCTACACCTTC. It is translated as CASSLVSGYGYTF.

The rearrangement links TRBV28 to TRBJ2-4; D is uncertain. The CDR3 is 13 residues long. From germline, CDR1 is MDHEN and CDR2 SYDVKM. V was shortened by 8 bases and J by 5 bases, with 13 bases between the two germline ends. CDR3 nucleotide sequence: TGTGCCAGCGAGCGCATCGAGGAAAACATTCAGTACTTC. Translation gives CASERIEENIQYF.

This chain joins TRBV11-2 and TRBJ2-3; 12 bases fit TRBD2. The V gene end was trimmed by 3 bases and the J gene end by 6 bases; junction bases not matched to a gene: 10. The CDR3 sequence is 17 residues long. Per the germline V gene, CDR1 is SGHAT and CDR2 is FQNNGV. The CDR3, as DNA: TGTGCCAGCAGCTTGTCACTAGCGGGAGGTAATTTCGATACGCAGTATTTT. Its translation is CASSLSLAGGNFDTQYF.

This clonotype was seen repeatedly, ten times or more. The CDR3, as DNA: TGTGCCAGCAGCCCCGTTTTGGGATCTACCTACAATGAGCAGTTCTTC. Protein product: CASSPVLGSTYNEQFF. V and J are TRBV7-9 and TRBJ2-1; no clear D gene. The CDR3 loop spans 16 amino acids. The germline V gene encodes CDR1 SEHNR and CDR2 FQNEAQ (reference sequence). V was shortened by 5 bases and J by 2 bases, with 16 bases between the two germline ends. Supplemented by reference TRBV7-9 and TRBJ2-1, the full variable domain reads DTGVSQNPRHKITKRGQNVTFRCDPISEHNRLYWYRQTLGQGPEFLTYFQNEAQLEKSRLLSDRFSAERPKGSFSTLEIQRTEQGDSAMYLCASSPVLGSTYNEQFFGPGTRLTVL.

The CDR3 spells CASGSTSGRETQYF. CDR3 sequence (DNA): TGTGCCAGCGGGTCGACTAGCGGGAGAGAGACCCAGTACTTC. The V and J genes are TRBV7-9 and TRBJ2-5, with TRBD2 identical over 12 bases. The CDR3 is 14 residues long. Germline V lookup: CDR1 SEHNR, CDR2 FQNEAQ (reference sequence). Trimming took 8 bases from V and 4 from J; bases not matched to a gene: 5.

This clonotype was detected many times. The chain carries TRBV12-3 or TRBV12-4 and TRBJ2-2; D not resolved. The length of the CDR3 is 13 residues. V shed 6 bases and J shed 1 base, with 6 bases lying between them. The CDR3 DNA sequence: TGTGCCAGCAGGATCAGGAACACCGGGGAGCTGTTTTTT. The encoded protein is CASRIRNTGELFF.